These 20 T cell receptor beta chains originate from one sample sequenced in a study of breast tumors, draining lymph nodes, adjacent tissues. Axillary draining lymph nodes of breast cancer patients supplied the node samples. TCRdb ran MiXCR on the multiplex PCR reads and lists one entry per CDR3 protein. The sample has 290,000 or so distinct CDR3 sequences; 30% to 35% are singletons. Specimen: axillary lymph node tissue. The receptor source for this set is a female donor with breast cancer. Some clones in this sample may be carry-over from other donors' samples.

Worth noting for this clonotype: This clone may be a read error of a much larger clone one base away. The CDR3 nucleotides are TGTGCCAGCAGCTTACTCGGAGGGCGACAGAACTACGAGCAGTACTTC. Protein product: CASSLLGGRQNYEQYF. The rearrangement uses TRBV11-2 and TRBJ2-7, with D possibly being TRBD2 (6 bases). This CDR3 spans 16 amino acids. The V end was cut by 2 bases, the J end by 3 bases, with 17 bases between. Per the germline V gene, CDR1 is SGHAT and CDR2 is FQNNGV.

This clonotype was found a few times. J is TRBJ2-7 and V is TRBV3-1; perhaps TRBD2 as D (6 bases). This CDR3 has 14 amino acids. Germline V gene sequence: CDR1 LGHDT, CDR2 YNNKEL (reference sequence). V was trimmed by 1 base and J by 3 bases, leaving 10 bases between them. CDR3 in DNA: TGTGCCAGCAGCCAAGGGGGGGTCTACTACGAGCAGTACTTC. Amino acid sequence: CASSQGGVYYEQYF.

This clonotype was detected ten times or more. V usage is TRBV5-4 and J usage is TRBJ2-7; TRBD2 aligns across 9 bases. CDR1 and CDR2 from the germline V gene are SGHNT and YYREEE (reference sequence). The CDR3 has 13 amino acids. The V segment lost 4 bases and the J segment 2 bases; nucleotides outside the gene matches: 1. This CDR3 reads CASSRGGAYEQYF. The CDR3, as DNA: TGTGCCAGCAGCCGCGGGGGGGCCTACGAGCAGTACTTC.

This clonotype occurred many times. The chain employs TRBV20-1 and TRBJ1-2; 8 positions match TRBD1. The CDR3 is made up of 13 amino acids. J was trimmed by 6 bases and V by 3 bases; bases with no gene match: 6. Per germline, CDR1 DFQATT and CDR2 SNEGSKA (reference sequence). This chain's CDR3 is CSARDREANGYTF. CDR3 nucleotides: TGCAGTGCTAGGGACAGGGAGGCCAATGGCTACACCTTC.

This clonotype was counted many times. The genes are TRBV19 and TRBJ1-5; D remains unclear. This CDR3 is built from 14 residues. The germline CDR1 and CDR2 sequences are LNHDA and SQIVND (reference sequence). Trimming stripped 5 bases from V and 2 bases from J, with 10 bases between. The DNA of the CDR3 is TGTGCCAGTAGTCGCGGGAACGGCAATCAGCCCCAGCATTTT. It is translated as CASSRGNGNQPQHF. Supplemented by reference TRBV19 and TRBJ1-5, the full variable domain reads DGGITQSPKYLFRKEGQNVTLSCEQNLNHDAMYWYRQDPGQGLRLIYYSQIVNDFQKGDIAEGYSVSREKKESFPLTVTSAQKNPTAFYLCASSRGNGNQPQHFGDGTRLSIL.

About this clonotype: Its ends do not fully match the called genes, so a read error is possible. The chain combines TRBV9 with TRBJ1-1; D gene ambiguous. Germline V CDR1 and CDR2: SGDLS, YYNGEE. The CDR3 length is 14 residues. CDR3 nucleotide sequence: TGTGCCAGCAGCGAAGGGATCATGAACACTGAAGCTTCCTTT. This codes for CASSEGIMNTEASF.

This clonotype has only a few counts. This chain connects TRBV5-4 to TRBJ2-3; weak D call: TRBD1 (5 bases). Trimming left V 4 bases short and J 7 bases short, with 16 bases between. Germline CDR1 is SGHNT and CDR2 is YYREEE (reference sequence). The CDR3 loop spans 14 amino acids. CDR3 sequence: CASSQSTAGHTQYF. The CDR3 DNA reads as TGTGCCAGCAGCCAATCGACAGCCGGACATACGCAGTATTTT.

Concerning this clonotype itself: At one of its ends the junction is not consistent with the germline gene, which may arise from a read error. This CDR3 reads CASSFRTENTGGLLF. DNA of the CDR3: TGTGCCAGCAGCTTCAGGACAGAAAACACCGGGGGGCTGCTTTTT. The rearrangement uses TRBV7-9 and TRBJ2-2; TRBD2 might be the D (7 bases). The germline CDR1 and CDR2 sequences are SEHNR and FQNEAQ (reference sequence). This CDR3 region has 15 residues.

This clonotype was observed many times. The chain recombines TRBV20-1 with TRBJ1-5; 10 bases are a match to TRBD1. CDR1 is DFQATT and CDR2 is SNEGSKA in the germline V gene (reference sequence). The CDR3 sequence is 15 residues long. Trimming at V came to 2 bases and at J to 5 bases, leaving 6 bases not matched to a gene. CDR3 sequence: CSARQTGGLDQPQHF. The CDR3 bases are TGCAGTGCTAGACAGACAGGGGGCTTGGATCAGCCCCAGCATTTT.

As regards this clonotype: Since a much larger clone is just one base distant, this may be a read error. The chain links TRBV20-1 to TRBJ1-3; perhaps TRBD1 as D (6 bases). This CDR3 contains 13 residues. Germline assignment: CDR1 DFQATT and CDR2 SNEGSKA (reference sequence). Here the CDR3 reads CSASDRTGNAIYF. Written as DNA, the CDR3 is TGCAGTGCTTCCGACAGGACTGGAAACGCCATATATTTT.

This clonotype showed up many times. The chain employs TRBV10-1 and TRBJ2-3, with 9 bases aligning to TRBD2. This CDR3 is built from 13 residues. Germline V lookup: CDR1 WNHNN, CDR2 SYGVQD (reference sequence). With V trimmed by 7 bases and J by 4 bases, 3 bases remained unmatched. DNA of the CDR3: TGCGCCAGCAAATCTAGCGGGGCAGATACGCAGTATTTT. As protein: CASKSSGADTQYF.

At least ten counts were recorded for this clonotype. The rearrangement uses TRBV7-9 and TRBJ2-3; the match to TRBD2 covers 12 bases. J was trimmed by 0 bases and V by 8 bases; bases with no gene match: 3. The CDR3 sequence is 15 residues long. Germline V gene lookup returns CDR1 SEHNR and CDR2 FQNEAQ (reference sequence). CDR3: CASVLAGGSTDTQYF. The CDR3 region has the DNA TGTGCCAGCGTTCTAGCGGGAGGGAGCACAGATACGCAGTATTTT. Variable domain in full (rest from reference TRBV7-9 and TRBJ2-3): DTGVSQNPRHKITKRGQNVTFRCDPISEHNRLYWYRQTLGQGPEFLTYFQNEAQLEKSRLLSDRFSAERPKGSFSTLEIQRTEQGDSAMYLCASVLAGGSTDTQYFGPGTRLTVL.

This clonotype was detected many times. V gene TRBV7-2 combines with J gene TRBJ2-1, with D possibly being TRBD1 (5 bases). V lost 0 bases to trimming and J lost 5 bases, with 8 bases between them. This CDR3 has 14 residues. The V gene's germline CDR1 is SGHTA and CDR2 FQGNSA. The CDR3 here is CASSLATANNEQFF. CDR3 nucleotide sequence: TGTGCCAGCAGCTTAGCGACAGCTAACAATGAGCAGTTCTTC. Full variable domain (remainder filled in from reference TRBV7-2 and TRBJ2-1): GAGVSQSPSNKVTEKGKDVELRCDPISGHTALYWYRQSLGQGLEFLIYFQGNSAPDKSGLPSDRFSAERTGGSVSTLTIQRTQQEDSAVYLCASSLATANNEQFFGPGTRLTVL.

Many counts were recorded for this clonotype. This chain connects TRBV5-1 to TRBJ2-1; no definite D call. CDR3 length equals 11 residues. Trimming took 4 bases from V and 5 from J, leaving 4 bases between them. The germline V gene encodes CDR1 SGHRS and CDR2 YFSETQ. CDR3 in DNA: TGCGCCAGCAGCGTTAACAATGAGCAGTTCTTC. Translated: CASSVNNEQFF.

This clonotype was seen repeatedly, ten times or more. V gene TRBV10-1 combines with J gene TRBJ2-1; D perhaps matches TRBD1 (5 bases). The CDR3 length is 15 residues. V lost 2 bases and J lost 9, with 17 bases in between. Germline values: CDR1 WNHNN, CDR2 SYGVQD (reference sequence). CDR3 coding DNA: TGCGCCAGCAGTGAGAGGGGTCCGCCCTACGGTGAGCAGTTCTTC. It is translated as CASSERGPPYGEQFF.

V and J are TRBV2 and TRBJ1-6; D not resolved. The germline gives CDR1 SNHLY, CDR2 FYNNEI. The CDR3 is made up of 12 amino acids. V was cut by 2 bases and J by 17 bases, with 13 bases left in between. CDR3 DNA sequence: TGTGCCAGCAGTGAACGAGAGGCCCCTTTCCACTTT. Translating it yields CASSEREAPFHF.

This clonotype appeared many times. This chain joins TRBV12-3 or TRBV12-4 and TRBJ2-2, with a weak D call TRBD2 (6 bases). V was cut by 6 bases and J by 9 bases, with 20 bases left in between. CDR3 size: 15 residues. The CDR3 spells CASRHAGGEARELFF. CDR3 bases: TGTGCCAGCAGACACGCCGGGGGTGAGGCCCGGGAGCTGTTTTTT.

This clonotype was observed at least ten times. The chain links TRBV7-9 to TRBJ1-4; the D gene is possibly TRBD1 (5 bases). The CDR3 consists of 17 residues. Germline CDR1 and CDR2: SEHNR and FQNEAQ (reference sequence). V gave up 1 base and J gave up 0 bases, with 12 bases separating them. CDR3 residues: CASSLGRDSATNEKLFF. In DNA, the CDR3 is TGTGCCAGCAGCTTAGGCCGAGACAGTGCAACTAATGAAAAACTGTTTTTT.

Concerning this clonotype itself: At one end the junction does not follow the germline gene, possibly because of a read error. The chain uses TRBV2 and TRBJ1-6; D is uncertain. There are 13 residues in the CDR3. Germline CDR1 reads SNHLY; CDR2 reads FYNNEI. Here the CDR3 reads CVSNPDGDSPLHF. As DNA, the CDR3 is TGTGTCAGCAACCCCGACGGTGATTCACCCCTCCACTTT.

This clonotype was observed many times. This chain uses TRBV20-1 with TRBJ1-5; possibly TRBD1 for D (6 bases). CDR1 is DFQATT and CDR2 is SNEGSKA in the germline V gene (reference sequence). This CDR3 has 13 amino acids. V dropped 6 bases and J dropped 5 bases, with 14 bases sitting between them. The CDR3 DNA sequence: TGCAGTGCGGACTCGACAGGTGATCAGCCCCAGCATTTT. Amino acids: CSADSTGDQPQHF.